The sequence of this T cell receptor (beta chain) was determined in a study of blood T cells in healthy people across ages. PCR was performed a second time for 7 to 11 cycles using a sample-barcoded 5' primer and a J-beta primer mix. The authors tagged each cDNA molecule using a template-switch adaptor with 12 random nucleotides. TCRdb reanalysed the 5' RACE reads using MiXCR and keeps one entry per CDR3 protein. This table holds under 2,000,000 distinct CDR3 sequences, around half found once. Total RNA extraction produced at least 5 micrograms (per sample) for the study. As to this clonotype: What it binds is not known.

Study outcomes and limitations: Diversity estimates from one million T cells were considered underestimates.

Germline CDR1 is MNHEY and CDR2 is SMNVEV (reference sequence). The CDR3 covers 15 residues. The V and J ends lost 5 bases and 4 bases respectively, with 16 bases between them. Sequencing input: blood. This chain links TRBV27 with TRBJ2-3; D tentatively fits TRBD1 or TRBD2 (5 bases each). The TCR sequence derives from a woman aged 40-49 years in good health. Written as DNA, the CDR3 is TGTGCCAGCAGTAACCGGGCCCGGGGCCCAGATACGCAGTATTTT. It codes for CASSNRARGPDTQYF.